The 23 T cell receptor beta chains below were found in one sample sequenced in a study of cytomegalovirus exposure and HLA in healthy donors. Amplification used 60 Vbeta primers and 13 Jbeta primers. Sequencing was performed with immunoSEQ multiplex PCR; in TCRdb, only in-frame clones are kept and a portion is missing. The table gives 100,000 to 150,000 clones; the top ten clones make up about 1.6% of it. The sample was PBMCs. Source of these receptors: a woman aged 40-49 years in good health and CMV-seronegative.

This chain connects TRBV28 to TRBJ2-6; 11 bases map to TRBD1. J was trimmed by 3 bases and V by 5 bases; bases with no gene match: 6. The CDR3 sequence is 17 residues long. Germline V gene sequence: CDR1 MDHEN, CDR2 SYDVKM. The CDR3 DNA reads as TGTGCCAGCAGTCCCGGGACAGGGGGAGTTGGGGCCAACGTCCTGACTTTC. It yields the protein CASSPGTGGVGANVLTF.

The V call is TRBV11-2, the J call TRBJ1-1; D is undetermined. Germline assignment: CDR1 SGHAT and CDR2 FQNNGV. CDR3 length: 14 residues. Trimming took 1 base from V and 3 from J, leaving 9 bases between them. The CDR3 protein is CASSLGRGYTEAFF. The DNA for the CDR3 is TGTGCCAGCAGCTTAGGTCGAGGGTACACTGAAGCTTTCTTT. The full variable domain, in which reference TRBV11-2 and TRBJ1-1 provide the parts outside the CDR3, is EAGVAQSPRYKIIEKRQSVAFWCNPISGHATLYWYQQILGQGPKLLIQFQNNGVVDDSQLPKDRFSAERLKGVDSTLKIQPAKLEDSAVYLCASSLGRGYTEAFFGQGTRLTVV.

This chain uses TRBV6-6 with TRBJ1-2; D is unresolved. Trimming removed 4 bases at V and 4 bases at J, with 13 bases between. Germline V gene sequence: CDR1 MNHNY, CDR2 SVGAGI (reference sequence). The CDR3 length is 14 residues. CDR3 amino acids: CASSLGSETYGYTF. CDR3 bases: TGTGCCAGCAGTTTGGGGAGCGAAACCTATGGCTACACCTTC.

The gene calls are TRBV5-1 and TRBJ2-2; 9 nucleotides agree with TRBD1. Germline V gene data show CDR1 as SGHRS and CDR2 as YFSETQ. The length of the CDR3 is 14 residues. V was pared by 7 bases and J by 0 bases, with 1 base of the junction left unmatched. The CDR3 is CASGTGTNTGELFF. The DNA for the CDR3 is TGCGCCAGCGGGACAGGGACGAACACCGGGGAGCTGTTTTTT.

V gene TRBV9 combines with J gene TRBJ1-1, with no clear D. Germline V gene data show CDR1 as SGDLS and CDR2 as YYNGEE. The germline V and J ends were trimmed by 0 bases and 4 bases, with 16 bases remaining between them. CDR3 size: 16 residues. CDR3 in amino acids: CASSVAPSAGSTEAFF. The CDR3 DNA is TGTGCCAGCAGCGTAGCCCCCTCAGCGGGATCCACTGAAGCTTTCTTT.

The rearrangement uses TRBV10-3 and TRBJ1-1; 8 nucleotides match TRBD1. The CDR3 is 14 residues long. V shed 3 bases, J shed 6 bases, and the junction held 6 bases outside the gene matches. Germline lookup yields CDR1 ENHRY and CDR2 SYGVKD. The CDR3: CAISEAGGASEAFF. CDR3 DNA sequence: TGTGCCATCAGTGAAGCAGGGGGCGCATCTGAAGCTTTCTTT.

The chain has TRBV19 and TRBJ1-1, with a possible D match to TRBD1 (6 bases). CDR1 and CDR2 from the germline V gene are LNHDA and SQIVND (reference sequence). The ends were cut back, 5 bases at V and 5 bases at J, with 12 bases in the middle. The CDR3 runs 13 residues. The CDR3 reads CASSSNRETEAFF. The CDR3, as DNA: TGTGCCAGTAGTTCTAACAGGGAGACTGAAGCTTTCTTT.

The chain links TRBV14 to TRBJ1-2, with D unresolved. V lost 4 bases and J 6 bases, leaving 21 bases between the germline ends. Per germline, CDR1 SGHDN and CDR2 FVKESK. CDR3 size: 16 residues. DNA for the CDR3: TGTGCCAGCAGCCTAAAAAACGTGGCCAGTTCCCATGGCTACACCTTC. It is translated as CASSLKNVASSHGYTF.

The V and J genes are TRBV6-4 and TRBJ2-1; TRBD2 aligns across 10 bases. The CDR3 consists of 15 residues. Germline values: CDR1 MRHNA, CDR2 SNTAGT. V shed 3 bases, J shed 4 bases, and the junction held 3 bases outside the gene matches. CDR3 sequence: CASSETAGGYNEQFF. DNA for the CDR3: TGTGCCAGCAGTGAAACAGCGGGGGGGTACAATGAGCAGTTCTTC.

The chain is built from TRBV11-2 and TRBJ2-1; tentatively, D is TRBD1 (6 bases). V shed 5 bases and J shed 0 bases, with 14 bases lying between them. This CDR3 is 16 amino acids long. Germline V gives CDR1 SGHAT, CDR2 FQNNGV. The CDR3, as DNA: TGTGCCAGCAGCACCGGGACACTGAGCTCCTACAATGAGCAGTTCTTC. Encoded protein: CASSTGTLSSYNEQFF.

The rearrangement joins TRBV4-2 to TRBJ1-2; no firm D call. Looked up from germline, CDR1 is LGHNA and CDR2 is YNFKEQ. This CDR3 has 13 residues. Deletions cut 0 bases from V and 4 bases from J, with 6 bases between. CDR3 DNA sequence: TGTGCCAGCAGCCAAGATGTAATCTATGGCTACACCTTC. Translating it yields CASSQDVIYGYTF.

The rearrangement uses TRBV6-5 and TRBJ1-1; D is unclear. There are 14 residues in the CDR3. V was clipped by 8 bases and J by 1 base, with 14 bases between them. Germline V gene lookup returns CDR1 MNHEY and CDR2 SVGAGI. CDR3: CASSYQATNTEAFF. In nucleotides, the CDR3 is TGTGCCAGCTCTTATCAGGCCACGAACACTGAAGCTTTCTTT.

For the CDR3, the DNA is TGTGCCAGCACCCAAGGGACAGGAGCCTTCTATGGCTACACCTTC. Translation gives CASTQGTGAFYGYTF. The chain uses TRBV6-6 and TRBJ1-2; 8 positions match TRBD1. Germline CDR1 reads MNHNY; CDR2 reads SVGAGI (reference sequence). Trimming removed 7 bases from V and 4 bases from J; junction bases left unmatched: 11. The CDR3 runs to 15 residues.

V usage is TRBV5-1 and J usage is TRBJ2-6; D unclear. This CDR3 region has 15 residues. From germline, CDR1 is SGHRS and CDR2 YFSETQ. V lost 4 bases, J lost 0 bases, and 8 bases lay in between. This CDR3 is CASSGSVSGANVLTF. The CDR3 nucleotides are TGCGCCAGCAGCGGCTCAGTCTCTGGGGCCAACGTCCTGACTTTC. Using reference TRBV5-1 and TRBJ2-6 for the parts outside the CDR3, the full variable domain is KAGVTQTPRYLIKTRGQQVTLSCSPISGHRSVSWYQQTPGQGLQFLFEYFSETQRNKGNFPGRFSGRQFSNSRSEMNVSTLELGDSALYLCASSGSVSGANVLTFGAGSRLTVL.

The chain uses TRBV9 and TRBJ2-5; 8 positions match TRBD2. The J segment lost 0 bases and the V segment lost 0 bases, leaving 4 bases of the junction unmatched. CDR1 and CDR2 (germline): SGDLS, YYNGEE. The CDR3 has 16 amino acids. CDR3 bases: TGTGCCAGCAGCGTAGGGCCAGCGGGGGACCAAGAGACCCAGTACTTC. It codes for CASSVGPAGDQETQYF.

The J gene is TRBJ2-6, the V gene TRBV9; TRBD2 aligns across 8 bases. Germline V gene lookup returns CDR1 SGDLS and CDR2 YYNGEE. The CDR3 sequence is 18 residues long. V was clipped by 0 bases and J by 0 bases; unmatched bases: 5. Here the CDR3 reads CASSVAPRGGSGANVLTF. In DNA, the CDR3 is TGTGCCAGCAGCGTAGCGCCCCGGGGGGGCTCTGGGGCCAACGTCCTGACTTTC. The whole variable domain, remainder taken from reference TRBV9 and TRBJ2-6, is DSGVTQTPKHLITATGQRVTLRCSPRSGDLSVYWYQQSLDQGLQFLIQYYNGEERAKGNILERFSAQQFPDLHSELNLSSLELGDSALYFCASSVAPRGGSGANVLTFGAGSRLTVL.

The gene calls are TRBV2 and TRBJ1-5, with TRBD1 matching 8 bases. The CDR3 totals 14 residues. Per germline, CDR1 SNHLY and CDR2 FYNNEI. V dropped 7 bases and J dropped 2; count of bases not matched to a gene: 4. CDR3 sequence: CASTTDRGNQPQHF. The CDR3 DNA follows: TGTGCCAGCACCACGGACAGGGGCAATCAGCCCCAGCATTTT.

The CDR3 here is CASSRTGPGTEAFF. DNA of the CDR3: TGTGCCAGCAGCCGTACAGGGCCTGGCACTGAAGCTTTCTTT. The gene calls are TRBV7-9 and TRBJ1-1, with D tentatively TRBD1 (6 bases). From germline, CDR1 is SEHNR and CDR2 FQNEAQ (reference sequence). The CDR3 sequence is 14 residues long. Deletions cut 5 bases from V and 4 bases from J, with 14 bases between.

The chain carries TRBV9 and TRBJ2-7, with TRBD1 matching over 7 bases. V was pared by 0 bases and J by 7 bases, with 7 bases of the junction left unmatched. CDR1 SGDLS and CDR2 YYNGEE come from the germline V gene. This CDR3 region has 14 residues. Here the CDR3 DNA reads TGTGCCAGCAGCGTAGGGCCCACAGGGGAAGAGCAGTACTTC. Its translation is CASSVGPTGEEQYF.

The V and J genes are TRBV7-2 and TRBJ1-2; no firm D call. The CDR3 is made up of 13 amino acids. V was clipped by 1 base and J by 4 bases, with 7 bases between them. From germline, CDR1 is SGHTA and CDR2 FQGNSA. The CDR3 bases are TGTGCCAGCAGCTTAGGAGGCACCTATGGCTACACCTTC. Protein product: CASSLGGTYGYTF.

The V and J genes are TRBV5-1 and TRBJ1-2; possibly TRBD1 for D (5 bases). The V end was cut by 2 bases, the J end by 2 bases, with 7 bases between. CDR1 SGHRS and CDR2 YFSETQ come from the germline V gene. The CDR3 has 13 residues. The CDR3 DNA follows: TGCGCCAGCAGCTTCCGGGGGAACTATGGCTACACCTTC. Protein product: CASSFRGNYGYTF. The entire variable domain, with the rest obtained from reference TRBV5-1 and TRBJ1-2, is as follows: KAGVTQTPRYLIKTRGQQVTLSCSPISGHRSVSWYQQTPGQGLQFLFEYFSETQRNKGNFPGRFSGRQFSNSRSEMNVSTLELGDSALYLCASSFRGNYGYTFGSGTRLTVV.

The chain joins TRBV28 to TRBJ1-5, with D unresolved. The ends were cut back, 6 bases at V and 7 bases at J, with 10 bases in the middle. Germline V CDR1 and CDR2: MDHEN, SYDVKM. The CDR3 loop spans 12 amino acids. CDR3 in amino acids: CASRPSVQPQHF. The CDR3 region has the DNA TGTGCCAGCAGACCCTCGGTCCAGCCCCAGCATTTT.

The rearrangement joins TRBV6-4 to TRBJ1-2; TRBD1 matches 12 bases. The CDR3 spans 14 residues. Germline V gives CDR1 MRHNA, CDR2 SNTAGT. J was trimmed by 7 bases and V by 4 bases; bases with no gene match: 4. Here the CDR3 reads CASSGDRGLGGYTF. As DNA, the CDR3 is TGTGCCAGCAGTGGGGACAGGGGGCTTGGTGGCTACACCTTC.